This T cell receptor (beta chain) originates from a study of metastatic and nonmetastatic thyroid tumors. Remarks on this clone: Antigen: not known.

This CDR3 is built from 18 residues. V lost 3 bases, J lost 8 bases, and 23 bases lay in between. Looked up from germline, CDR1 is LNHNV and CDR2 is YYDKDF (reference sequence). Study observations and caveats: Benign nodules were reported to have significantly lower TCR beta diversity than malignant thyroid tumors, in blood and tumor.

With MiXCR, TCRdb called clones anew from the PCR reads. The sample consists of tens of thousands of clones, approximately 25% of them appearing once. Until they underwent thyroid surgery, no patient had received any treatment. This chain links TRBV15 with TRBJ1-6; the D gene is possibly TRBD1 (5 bases). This receptor was taken from a female donor with papillary thyroid cancer or a benign thyroid nodule (not recorded which). Some clones in this sample may be carry-over from other donors' samples. Sequencing was carried out using blood. This CDR3 reads CATSSLVTGLLFYSPLHF. CDR3 nucleotides: TGTGCCACCAGCAGCTTAGTGACGGGACTCCTCTTTTATTCACCCCTCCACTTT. Full variable domain (rest looked up from reference TRBV15 and TRBJ1-6): DAMVIQNPRYQVTQFGKPVTLSCSQTLNHNVMYWYQQKSSQAPKLLFHYYDKDFNNEADTPDNFQSRRPNTSFCFLDIRSPGLGDTAMYLCATSSLVTGLLFYSPLHFGNGTRLTVT.